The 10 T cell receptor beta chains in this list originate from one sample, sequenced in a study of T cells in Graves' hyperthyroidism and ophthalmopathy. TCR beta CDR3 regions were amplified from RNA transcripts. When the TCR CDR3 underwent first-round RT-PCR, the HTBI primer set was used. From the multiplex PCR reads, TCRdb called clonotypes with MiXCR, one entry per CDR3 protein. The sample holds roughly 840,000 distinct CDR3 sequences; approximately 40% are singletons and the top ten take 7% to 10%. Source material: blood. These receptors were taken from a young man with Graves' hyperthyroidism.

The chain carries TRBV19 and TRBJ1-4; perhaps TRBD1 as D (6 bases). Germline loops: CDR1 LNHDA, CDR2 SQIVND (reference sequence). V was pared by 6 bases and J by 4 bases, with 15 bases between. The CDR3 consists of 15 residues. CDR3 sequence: CASRPKGELNEKLFF. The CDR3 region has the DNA TGTGCCAGTAGGCCGAAGGGGGAACTTAATGAAAAACTGTTTTTT.

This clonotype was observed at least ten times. This CDR3 reads CATSDPEQGGTGELFF. The CDR3 DNA reads as TGTGCCACCAGTGATCCCGAGCAGGGCGGCACCGGGGAGCTGTTTTTT. The J gene is TRBJ2-2, the V gene TRBV24-1; D is possibly TRBD1 (5 bases). The CDR3 covers 16 residues. Germline CDR1 KGHDR, CDR2 SFDVKD. The V and J ends lost 3 bases and 4 bases respectively, with 14 bases between them.

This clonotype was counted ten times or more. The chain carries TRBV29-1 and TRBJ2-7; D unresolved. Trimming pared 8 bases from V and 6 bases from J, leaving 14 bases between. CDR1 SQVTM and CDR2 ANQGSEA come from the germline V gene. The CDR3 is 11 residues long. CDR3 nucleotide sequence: TGCAGCTTCGGTGCGGCAGCCGAGCAGTACTTC. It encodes CSFGAAAEQYF.

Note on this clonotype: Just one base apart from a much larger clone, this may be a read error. The CDR3 sequence is CASSPYPGLETQYF. DNA of the CDR3: TGTGCCAGCAGCCCCTACCCAGGGCTTGAGACCCAGTACTTC. The chain couples TRBV4-2 to TRBJ2-5; possible D gene TRBD1, 5 bases. Germline assignment: CDR1 LGHNA and CDR2 YNFKEQ. V was trimmed by 4 bases and J by 5 bases, leaving 14 bases between them. The CDR3 length is 14 residues.

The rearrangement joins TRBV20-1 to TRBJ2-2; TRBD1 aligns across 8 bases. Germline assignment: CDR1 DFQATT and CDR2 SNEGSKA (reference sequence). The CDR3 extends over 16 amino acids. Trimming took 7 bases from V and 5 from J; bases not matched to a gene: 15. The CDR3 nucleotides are TGCAGTGGGTGGATAACAGGGGGAGAGGGAACCGGGGAGCTGTTTTTT. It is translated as CSGWITGGEGTGELFF.

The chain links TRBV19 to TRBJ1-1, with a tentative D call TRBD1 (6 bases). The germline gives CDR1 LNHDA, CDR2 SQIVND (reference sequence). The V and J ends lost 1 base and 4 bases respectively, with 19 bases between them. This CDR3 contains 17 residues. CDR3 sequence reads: CASSIAGHGASLTEAFF. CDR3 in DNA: TGTGCCAGTAGTATAGCGGGACACGGGGCCAGTCTCACTGAAGCTTTCTTT.

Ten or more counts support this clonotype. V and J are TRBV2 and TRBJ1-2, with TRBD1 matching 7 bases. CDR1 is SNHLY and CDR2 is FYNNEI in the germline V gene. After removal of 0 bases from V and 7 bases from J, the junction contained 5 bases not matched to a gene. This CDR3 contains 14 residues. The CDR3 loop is CASSEARGQGGYTF. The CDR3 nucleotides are TGTGCCAGCAGTGAAGCAAGGGGGCAAGGTGGCTACACCTTC.

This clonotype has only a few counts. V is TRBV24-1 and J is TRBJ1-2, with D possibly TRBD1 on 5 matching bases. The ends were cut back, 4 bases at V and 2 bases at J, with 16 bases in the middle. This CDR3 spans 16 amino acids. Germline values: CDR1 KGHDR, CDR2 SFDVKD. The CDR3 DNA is TGTGCCACCAGTGACTCTTCCGGGACGGACAACTATGGCTACACCTTC. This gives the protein CATSDSSGTDNYGYTF.

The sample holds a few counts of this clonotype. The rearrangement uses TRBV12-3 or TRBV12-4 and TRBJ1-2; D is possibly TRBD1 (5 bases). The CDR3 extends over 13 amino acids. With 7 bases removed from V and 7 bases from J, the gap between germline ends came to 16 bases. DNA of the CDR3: TGTGCCAGCATTAGTCAGGGATCCAGTGGCTACACCTTC. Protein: CASISQGSSGYTF.

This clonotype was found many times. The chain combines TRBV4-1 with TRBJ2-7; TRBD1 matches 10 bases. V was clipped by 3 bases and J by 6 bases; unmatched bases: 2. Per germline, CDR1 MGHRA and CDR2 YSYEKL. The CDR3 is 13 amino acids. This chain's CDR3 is CASSQGTGAEQYF. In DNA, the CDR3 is TGCGCCAGCAGCCAGGGGACAGGGGCCGAGCAGTACTTC.